The 25 T cell receptor beta chains listed next were all sequenced from one sample in a study of cytomegalovirus exposure and HLA in healthy donors. This table comes from immunoSEQ multiplex PCR, and its TCRdb copy is limited to in-frame clones, with some not included. The sample records a few hundred thousand clones, roughly 88% being singletons. Sequenced sample: PBMCs. The receptors derive from a man aged 30 to 45 in good health and CMV-seronegative.

The chain uses TRBV6-1 and TRBJ1-1; the D gene is possibly TRBD1 (5 bases). Germline values: CDR1 MNHNS, CDR2 SASEGT. V shed 6 bases and J shed 5 bases, with 13 bases lying between them. The CDR3 extends over 13 amino acids. In DNA form, the CDR3 reads TGTGCCAGCAGAATCGGGGGTGGAACTGAAGCTTTCTTT. This codes for CASRIGGGTEAFF.

The chain links TRBV11-2 to TRBJ1-1; D might be TRBD1 (6 bases). CDR1 and CDR2 from the germline V gene are SGHAT and FQNNGV. This CDR3 comprises 14 residues. V was clipped by 5 bases and J by 0 bases, with 10 bases between them. CDR3 nucleotide sequence: TGTGCCAGCAGCATGTCAGGGGTGAACACTGAAGCTTTCTTT. Protein sequence: CASSMSGVNTEAFF.

The rearrangement uses TRBV19 and TRBJ1-6; D is unresolved. The CDR3 consists of 14 residues. The ends were cut back, 5 bases at V and 9 bases at J, with 14 bases in the middle. Germline values: CDR1 LNHDA, CDR2 SQIVND (reference sequence). CDR3 nucleotides: TGTGCCAGTAGTCCCGGCGGTTCGAGTTCACCCCTCCACTTT. Translating gives CASSPGGSSSPLHF.

The V gene is TRBV28, the J gene TRBJ2-4, with 8 bases lining up with TRBD1. The length of the CDR3 is 16 residues. V lost 4 bases, J lost 0 bases, and 5 bases stayed unmatched. Germline CDR1 is MDHEN and CDR2 is SYDVKM. The DNA for the CDR3 is TGTGCCAGCAGTTCACAGGGGGTGGGAGCCAAAAACATTCAGTACTTC. It is translated as CASSSQGVGAKNIQYF. The variable domain in full, completed from reference TRBV28 and TRBJ2-4, reads DVKVTQSSRYLVKRTGEKVFLECVQDMDHENMFWYRQDPGLGLRLIYFSYDVKMKEKGDIPEGYSVSREKKERFSLILESASTNQTSMYLCASSSQGVGAKNIQYFGAGTRLSVL.

The V and J genes are TRBV6-5 and TRBJ1-1; D is unresolved. This CDR3 spans 15 amino acids. The V end was cut by 5 bases, the J end by 0 bases, with 13 bases between. From germline, CDR1 is MNHEY and CDR2 SVGAGI. CDR3 loop: CASSRREKMNTEAFF. The CDR3 DNA reads as TGTGCCAGCAGTCGGAGGGAGAAGATGAACACTGAAGCTTTCTTT.

This clone was picked up a small number of times. V and J are TRBV4-2 and TRBJ1-2; possible D gene TRBD1, 5 bases. V lost 0 bases and J 3 bases, leaving 11 bases between the germline ends. CDR1 and CDR2 from the germline V gene are LGHNA and YNFKEQ. This CDR3 is 15 amino acids long. CDR3 protein: CASSQDGAEDYGYTF. DNA of the CDR3: TGTGCCAGCAGCCAAGATGGGGCCGAGGACTATGGCTACACCTTC.

The rearrangement uses TRBV18 and TRBJ1-4, with TRBD1 matching 9 bases. V lost 3 bases, J lost 0 bases, and 2 bases stayed unmatched. Germline CDR1 KGHSH, CDR2 LQKENI. The CDR3 is 16 residues long. The CDR3 DNA is TGTGCCAGCTCACCTGGACAGGGGCCAACTAATGAAAAACTGTTTTTT. Encoded protein: CASSPGQGPTNEKLFF.

The genes are TRBV6-5 and TRBJ1-2; 9 bases are a match to TRBD1. The junction had 4 bases not matched to a gene; V was cut back by 6 bases and J by 2 bases. The CDR3 is 14 amino acids. CDR1 MNHEY and CDR2 SVGAGI come from the germline V gene. CDR3 loop: CASSAGTGNYGYTF. CDR3 DNA: TGTGCCAGCAGCGCCGGGACAGGGAACTATGGCTACACCTTC.

The chain couples TRBV5-6 to TRBJ1-3, with unresolved D. Trimming stripped 4 bases from V and 2 bases from J, with 10 bases between. Germline CDR1 SGHDT, CDR2 YYEEEE. The length of the CDR3 is 14 residues. CDR3 residues: CASSRREAGNTIYF. CDR3 in DNA: TGTGCCAGCAGCCGGAGGGAGGCTGGAAACACCATATATTTT.

V gene TRBV7-8 combines with J gene TRBJ1-2, with 10 bases aligning to TRBD1. This CDR3 region has 15 residues. Trimming removed 4 bases from V and 4 bases from J; junction bases left unmatched: 6. Germline CDR1 is SGHVS and CDR2 is FQNEAQ. CDR3 sequence (DNA): TGTGCCAGCAGCTCGGGGACAGGGGAGGGCTATGGCTACACCTTC. This gives the protein CASSSGTGEGYGYTF.

The chain joins TRBV4-1 to TRBJ1-5; D is possibly TRBD1 (6 bases). Per the germline V gene, CDR1 is MGHRA and CDR2 is YSYEKL. The CDR3 sequence is 15 residues long. The V and J ends lost 0 bases and 5 bases respectively, with 11 bases between them. CDR3 DNA: TGCGCCAGCAGCCAAGATGGGCAGGGGTATCAGCCCCAGCATTTT. This codes for CASSQDGQGYQPQHF.

The chain links TRBV5-1 to TRBJ1-1, with D possibly matching TRBD1 (6 bases). Germline V gene sequence: CDR1 SGHRS, CDR2 YFSETQ. Trimming took off 3 bases at V and 0 bases at J, with 12 bases between the two ends. The CDR3 extends over 15 amino acids. In nucleotides, the CDR3 is TGCGCCAGCAGCTCCTCAGGGGTCTTGAACACTGAAGCTTTCTTT. Protein product: CASSSSGVLNTEAFF.

The gene calls are TRBV5-5 and TRBJ2-3, with D maybe TRBD2 (6 bases). Trimming cost V 2 bases and J 0 bases, with 7 bases left between them. This CDR3 contains 14 residues. Germline assignment: CDR1 SGHKS and CDR2 YYEKEE (reference sequence). Here the CDR3 reads CASSFGGSTDTQYF. The CDR3 nucleotides are TGTGCCAGCAGCTTCGGGGGTAGCACAGATACGCAGTATTTT.

The chain uses TRBV4-3 and TRBJ1-2; the D is unclear. The CDR3 contains 14 residues. The V end lost 0 bases, the J end lost 7 bases, and 12 bases lay between the germline ends. Germline CDR1 is LGHNA and CDR2 is YSLEER. The CDR3 sequence is CASSQDRAGFGYTF. The CDR3 DNA sequence: TGCGCCAGCAGCCAAGATAGGGCGGGATTTGGCTACACCTTC.

Here the CDR3 DNA reads TGTGCCAGCAGGGGGGCCCGGGCAGGGAAAAATTCACCCCTCCACTTT. It yields the protein CASRGARAGKNSPLHF. The chain combines TRBV25-1 with TRBJ1-6; the D gene is possibly TRBD1 (6 bases). The CDR3 runs 16 residues. Trimming took 6 bases from V and 7 from J, leaving 19 bases between them. CDR1 and CDR2 from the germline V gene are MGHDK and SYGVNS.

The J gene is TRBJ2-5, the V gene TRBV7-7; D remains unclear. Looked up from germline, CDR1 is SSHAT and CDR2 is FNYEAQ (reference sequence). V dropped 1 base and J dropped 0 bases, with 6 bases sitting between them. CDR3 size: 14 residues. The CDR3 sequence is CASSLDPNQETQYF. CDR3 nucleotides: TGTGCCAGCAGCTTAGATCCTAACCAAGAGACCCAGTACTTC. Variable domain in full (rest from reference TRBV7-7 and TRBJ2-5): GAGVSQSPRYKVTKRGQDVTLRCDPISSHATLYWYQQALGQGPEFLTYFNYEAQPDKSGLPSDRFSAERPEGSISTLTIQRTEQRDSAMYRCASSLDPNQETQYFGPGTRLLVL.

The V call is TRBV9, the J call TRBJ2-7, with 8 bases matching TRBD2. The V gene end was trimmed by 3 bases and the J gene end by 3 bases; junction bases not matched to a gene: 8. The CDR3 consists of 15 residues. CDR1 and CDR2 from the germline V gene are SGDLS and YYNGEE. The CDR3 nucleotides read TGTGCCAGCAGCGCGGGGGGGGTTCCCCACTACGAGCAGTACTTC. Amino acid sequence: CASSAGGVPHYEQYF.

The chain's CDR3 is CAITGLAGESGELFF. The CDR3 DNA sequence: TGTGCCATCACCGGACTAGCGGGGGAGTCCGGGGAGCTGTTTTTT. This chain uses TRBV10-3 with TRBJ2-2, with TRBD2 identical over 13 bases. Trimming at V came to 7 bases and at J to 6 bases, leaving 5 bases not matched to a gene. This CDR3 spans 15 amino acids. The germline gives CDR1 ENHRY, CDR2 SYGVKD.

V is TRBV15 and J is TRBJ2-5; 9 nucleotides agree with TRBD2. This CDR3 has 19 amino acids. V dropped 5 bases and J dropped 5; count of bases not matched to a gene: 21. In germline, CDR1 is LNHNV, CDR2 YYDKDF (reference sequence). CDR3 residues: CATSGVVIAGGHSSETQYF. In nucleotides, the CDR3 is TGTGCCACCAGCGGTGTCGTGATTGCGGGGGGGCACTCAAGTGAGACCCAGTACTTC.

Here the CDR3 DNA reads TGTGCCAGCAGCTTCATCTCGCAGGGGACCTACGAGCAGTACTTC. It is translated as CASSFISQGTYEQYF. V and J are TRBV5-5 and TRBJ2-7; the D gene is possibly TRBD1 (6 bases). Germline CDR1 and CDR2: SGHKS and YYEKEE (reference sequence). Trimming pared 2 bases from V and 2 bases from J, leaving 14 bases between. The CDR3 consists of 15 residues.

This clone was recorded only once. The V gene is TRBV18, the J gene TRBJ2-7; TRBD1 aligns across 8 bases. Looked up from germline, CDR1 is KGHSH and CDR2 is LQKENI. Trimming cost V 9 bases and J 2 bases; bases outside gene matches: 9. The CDR3 contains 14 residues. CDR3 DNA sequence: TGTGCCAGTTCTCAGGGGGCACAAACCTACGAGCAGTACTTC. This sequence encodes CASSQGAQTYEQYF.

The V call is TRBV11-2, the J call TRBJ1-2, with a tentative D call TRBD1 (5 bases). Trimming stripped 1 base from V and 5 bases from J, with 20 bases between. The CDR3 sequence is 17 residues long. In germline, CDR1 is SGHAT, CDR2 FQNNGV. CDR3 nucleotide sequence: TGTGCCAGCAGCTTAGTAATTGGAGGGGCAGAAATGTATGGCTACACCTTC. As protein: CASSLVIGGAEMYGYTF.

This chain's CDR3 is CASSRKRNTEAFF. In DNA, the CDR3 is TGTGCCAGCAGCCGTAAGAGGAACACTGAAGCTTTCTTT. The chain employs TRBV6-5 and TRBJ1-1; D gene unclear. The CDR3 has 13 residues. Between the trimmed V and J ends, which lost 6 bases and 1 base, there was a span of 9 bases. Per the germline V gene, CDR1 is MNHEY and CDR2 is SVGAGI.

The chain recombines TRBV7-8 with TRBJ1-1; D call uncertain. V gave up 2 bases and J gave up 7 bases, with 8 bases separating them. This CDR3 contains 12 residues. Germline CDR1 is SGHVS and CDR2 is FQNEAQ. The CDR3 DNA reads TGTGCCAGCAGCTTAAAGGAGGATGAAGCTTTCTTT. Translation: CASSLKEDEAFF.

The rearrangement uses TRBV4-2 and TRBJ2-7; 12 nucleotides line up with TRBD2. This CDR3 is 16 amino acids long. The germline gives CDR1 LGHNA, CDR2 YNFKEQ. V shed 3 bases, J shed 4 bases, and the junction held 7 bases outside the gene matches. This chain's CDR3 is CASSHTSGGYPYEQYF. In nucleotides, the CDR3 is TGTGCCAGCAGCCACACTAGCGGGGGGTACCCTTACGAGCAGTACTTC.